Shown below are 9 T cell receptor beta chains from a single sample sequenced in a study of T cell responses to AZD1222 COVID-19 vaccine. The method was immunoSEQ multiplex PCR; TCRdb's version includes in-frame clones alone and lacks a portion of them. The sample lists under 150,000 clones; roughly 90% were seen once. The input for sequencing was peripheral blood, taken on day 0 of AZD1222 vaccination. These receptors all come from an adult in good health.

The chain has TRBV13 and TRBJ2-7; 7 bases fit TRBD1. CDR3 length: 14 residues. With 5 bases clipped from V and 3 bases from J, the junction kept 7 bases outside the gene matches. Germline values: CDR1 PRHDT, CDR2 FYEKMQ (reference sequence). Here the CDR3 reads CASSLNRGRYEQYF. The CDR3 nucleotides are TGTGCCAGCAGCCTTAACAGGGGACGCTACGAGCAGTACTTC.

The chain carries TRBV3-1 (or the pseudogene TRBV3-2) and TRBJ2-1, with 8 bases identical to TRBD1. V lost 5 bases and J lost 1; bases outside the gene matches: 1. The CDR3 runs 14 residues. The germline gives CDR1 LGHDT, CDR2 YNNKEL (reference sequence). The CDR3 region is CASSDRGSYNEQFF. The CDR3 bases are TGTGCCAGCAGCGACAGGGGATCCTACAATGAGCAGTTCTTC.

V gene TRBV7-9 combines with J gene TRBJ1-2; D possibly corresponds to TRBD1 (5 bases). This CDR3 has 15 amino acids. The germline V gene has CDR1 SEHNR and CDR2 FQNEAQ (reference sequence). Trimming took 1 base from V and 8 from J, leaving 17 bases between them. DNA for the CDR3: TGTGCCAGCAGCTTAGTTACAGGCCCTTATGGGGGCTACACCTTC. As protein: CASSLVTGPYGGYTF.

This clone has a handful of counts. This chain joins TRBV4-1 and TRBJ2-1; D perhaps matches TRBD1 (5 bases). The V end was cut by 2 bases, the J end by 0 bases, with 11 bases between. Looked up from germline, CDR1 is MGHRA and CDR2 is YSYEKL. This CDR3 contains 16 residues. CDR3 protein: CASSQLDIISYNEQFF. For the CDR3, the DNA is TGCGCCAGCAGCCAATTGGACATAATCTCCTACAATGAGCAGTTCTTC.

This clone was observed many times. The chain joins TRBV9 to TRBJ1-6; the match to TRBD1 covers 7 bases. This CDR3 contains 16 residues. Germline trimming cut 2 bases from V and 5 bases from J; bases unmatched to any gene: 7. The V gene's germline CDR1 is SGDLS and CDR2 YYNGEE. For the CDR3, the DNA is TGTGCCAGCAGCGTGTGGTACAGGGGCCATAATTCACCCCTCCACTTT. This sequence encodes CASSVWYRGHNSPLHF.

This clone appeared once. The chain carries TRBV29-1 and TRBJ1-1; D is possibly TRBD1 (5 bases). Germline lookup yields CDR1 SQVTM and CDR2 ANQGSEA. V was trimmed by 4 bases and J by 4 bases, leaving 13 bases between them. CDR3 size: 13 residues. The DNA of the CDR3 is TGCAGCGTTGTCCCACGGGGCGGCACTGAAGCTTTCTTT. Amino acids: CSVVPRGGTEAFF.

The chain has TRBV6-6 and TRBJ2-2; unclear D gene. The CDR3 consists of 14 residues. V was cut by 6 bases and J by 2 bases, with 10 bases left in between. Germline loops: CDR1 MNHNY, CDR2 SVGAGI (reference sequence). The CDR3 spells CASSRNQNTGELFF. In nucleotides, the CDR3 is TGTGCCAGCAGCCGAAACCAAAACACCGGGGAGCTGTTTTTT.

The chain uses TRBV7-3 and TRBJ1-1; 10 bases agree with TRBD1. V lost 2 bases to trimming and J lost 5 bases; unmatched junction nucleotides: 5. The length of the CDR3 is 15 residues. Germline CDR1 SGHTA, CDR2 FQGTGA. CDR3 region: CASSLDRGRLTEAFF. CDR3 DNA sequence: TGTGCCAGCAGCTTAGACAGGGGGCGGTTAACTGAAGCTTTCTTT.

J is TRBJ2-5 and V is TRBV2; the D gene could be TRBD1 or TRBD2 (5 bases each). The CDR3 totals 13 residues. V lost 4 bases and J lost 5, with 11 bases in between. Germline CDR1 reads SNHLY; CDR2 reads FYNNEI. The CDR3, as DNA: TGTGCCAGCAGTGGGGGACGGGACGAGACCCAGTACTTC. The encoded protein is CASSGGRDETQYF.